This TCR beta chain was sequenced in a study of cytomegalovirus exposure and HLA in healthy donors. Study outcomes and limitations: An analysis done earlier found most TCR beta V segments productive about 90% or about 30% of the time.

At collection, donors were nominally healthy, but unrecorded immune exposures were probable. Primers for the PCR totalled 60 Vbeta and 13 Jbeta. TCRdb keeps only in-frame clones here, not all; method: immunoSEQ multiplex PCR. This table holds approximately 73,000 clones, roughly 64% found once. As concerns this clone: Its matching antigen is unknown.

From germline, CDR1 is MDHEN and CDR2 SYDVKM. V shed 6 bases and J shed 8 bases, with 22 bases lying between them. The CDR3 is made up of 15 amino acids. The rearrangement links TRBV28 to TRBJ1-2; possibly TRBD1 for D (5 bases). Material for sequencing was PBMCs. This receptor was taken from a man aged 25 to 45 in good health and CMV-seropositive. In DNA, the CDR3 is TGTGCCAGCAGCCGGGGGGGAGGGGACCCTGGAGGCTACACCTTC. Protein product: CASSRGGGDPGGYTF.